This T cell receptor beta chain originates from a study of blood T cell repertoires in COVID-19. As for the study in general: Material from acute and convalescent COVID-19 was sourced from the United States, Italy and Spain. Sources were T cells, B-cell-depleted T cells, or PBMCs; the material itself was cDNA or gDNA.

The CDR3 spans 19 residues. CDR1 is LGHDT, CDR2 YNNKEL, per germline (reference sequence). The V gene end was trimmed by 3 bases and the J gene end by 8 bases; junction bases not matched to a gene: 23. Authors' methods: The authors estimated nucleated cell counts from reference gene primer amplification. Data came from immunoSEQ multiplex PCR; TCRdb stores just in-frame clones and leaves some out. V and J calls and clone size come straight from that table; D and trimming were deduced from the DNA. Among about 410,000 clones listed, roughly 90% were seen once. The sequenced sample consisted of peripheral blood. The chain combines TRBV3-1 (or the pseudogene TRBV3-2) with TRBJ1-1, with 8 nucleotides matching TRBD1. The clonotype originates from a woman aged 35 to 49 with COVID-19, enrolled during active disease. The CDR3 DNA is TGTGCCAGCAGCCACCTCAAGGCAGGTCAGGGGGCCGCCGGACGGGAAGCTTTCTTT. Translation gives CASSHLKAGQGAAGREAFF.